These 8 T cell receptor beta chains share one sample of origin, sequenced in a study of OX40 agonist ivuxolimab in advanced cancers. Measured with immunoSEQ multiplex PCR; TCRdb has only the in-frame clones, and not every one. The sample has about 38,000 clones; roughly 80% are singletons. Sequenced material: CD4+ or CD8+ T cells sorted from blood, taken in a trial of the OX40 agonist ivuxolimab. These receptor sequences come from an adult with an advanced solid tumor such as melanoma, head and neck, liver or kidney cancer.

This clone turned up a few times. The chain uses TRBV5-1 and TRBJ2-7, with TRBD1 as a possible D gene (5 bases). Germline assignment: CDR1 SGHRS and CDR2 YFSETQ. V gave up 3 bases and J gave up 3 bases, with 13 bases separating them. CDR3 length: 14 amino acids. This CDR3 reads CASSSGHVGYEQYF. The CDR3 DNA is TGCGCCAGCAGCTCAGGACACGTAGGCTACGAGCAGTACTTC.

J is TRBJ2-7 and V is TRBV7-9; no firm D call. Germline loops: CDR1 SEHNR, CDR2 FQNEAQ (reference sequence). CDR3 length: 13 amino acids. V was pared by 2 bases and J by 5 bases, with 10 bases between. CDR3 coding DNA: TGTGCCAGCAGCTTAACGAGCATCCACGAGCAGTACTTC. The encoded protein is CASSLTSIHEQYF.

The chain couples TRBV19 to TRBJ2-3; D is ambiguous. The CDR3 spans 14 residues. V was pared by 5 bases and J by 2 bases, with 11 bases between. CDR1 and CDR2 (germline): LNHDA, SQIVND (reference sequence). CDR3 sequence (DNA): TGTGCCAGTAGTTTTGGACGGACCACAGATACGCAGTATTTT. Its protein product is CASSFGRTTDTQYF.

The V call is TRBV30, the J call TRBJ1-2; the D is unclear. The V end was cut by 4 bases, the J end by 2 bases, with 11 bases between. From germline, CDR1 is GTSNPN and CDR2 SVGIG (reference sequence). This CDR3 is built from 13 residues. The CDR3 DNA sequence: TGTGCCTGGAAGGGAGGCGGGAACTATGGCTACACCTTC. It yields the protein CAWKGGGNYGYTF.

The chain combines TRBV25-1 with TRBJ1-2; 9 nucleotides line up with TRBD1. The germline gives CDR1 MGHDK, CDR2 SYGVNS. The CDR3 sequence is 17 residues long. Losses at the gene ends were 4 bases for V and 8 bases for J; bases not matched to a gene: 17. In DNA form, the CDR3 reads TGTGCCAGCAGTGGGAATTACCAAAACAGGGGGCGGAGGGGCTACACCTTC. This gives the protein CASSGNYQNRGRRGYTF.

The chain's CDR3 is CASSHSQSSNQPQHF. The CDR3 region has the DNA TGCGCCAGCAGCCACAGCCAGAGTAGCAATCAGCCCCAGCATTTT. V and J are TRBV4-3 and TRBJ1-5, with unresolved D. Germline V lookup: CDR1 LGHNA, CDR2 YSLEER. CDR3 size: 15 residues. Trimming shortened V by 3 bases and J by 0 bases, and 9 bases separated the two germline ends.

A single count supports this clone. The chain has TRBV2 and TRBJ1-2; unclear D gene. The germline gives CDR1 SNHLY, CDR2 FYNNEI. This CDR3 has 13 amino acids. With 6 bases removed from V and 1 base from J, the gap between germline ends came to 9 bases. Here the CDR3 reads CASSPRSNYGYTF. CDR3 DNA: TGTGCCAGCAGCCCCCGGAGTAACTATGGCTACACCTTC. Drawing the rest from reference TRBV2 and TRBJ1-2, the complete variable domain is EPEVTQTPSHQVTQMGQEVILRCVPISNHLYFYWYRQILGQKVEFLVSFYNNEISEKSEIFDDQFSVERPDGSNFTLKIRSTKLEDSAMYFCASSPRSNYGYTFGSGTRLTVV.

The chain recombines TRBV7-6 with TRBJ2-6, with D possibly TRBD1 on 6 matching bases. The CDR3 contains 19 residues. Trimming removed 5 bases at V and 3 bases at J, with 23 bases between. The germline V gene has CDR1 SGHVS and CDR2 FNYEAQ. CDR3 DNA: TGTGCCAGCAGCCTTTCGCCAGGGGAATCATATAGTGGGGCCAACGTCCTGACTTTC. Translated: CASSLSPGESYSGANVLTF.